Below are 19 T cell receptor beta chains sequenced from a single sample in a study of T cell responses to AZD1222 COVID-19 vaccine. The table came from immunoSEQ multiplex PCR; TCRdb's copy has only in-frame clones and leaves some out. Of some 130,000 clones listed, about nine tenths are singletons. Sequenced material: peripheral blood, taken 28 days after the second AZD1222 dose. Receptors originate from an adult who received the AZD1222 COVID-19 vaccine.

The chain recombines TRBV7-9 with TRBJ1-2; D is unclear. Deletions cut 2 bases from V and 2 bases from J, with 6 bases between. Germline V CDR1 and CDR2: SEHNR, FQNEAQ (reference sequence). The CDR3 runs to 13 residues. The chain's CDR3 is CASSLFSNYGYTF. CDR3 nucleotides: TGTGCCAGCAGCTTATTCAGCAACTATGGCTACACCTTC.

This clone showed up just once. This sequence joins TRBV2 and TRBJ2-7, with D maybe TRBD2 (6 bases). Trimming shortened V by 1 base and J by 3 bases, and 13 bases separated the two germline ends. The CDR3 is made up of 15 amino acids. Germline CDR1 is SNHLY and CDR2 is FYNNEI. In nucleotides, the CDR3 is TGTGCCAGCAGTGAAGAGGTTAGCGGATACTACGAGCAGTACTTC. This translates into CASSEEVSGYYEQYF.

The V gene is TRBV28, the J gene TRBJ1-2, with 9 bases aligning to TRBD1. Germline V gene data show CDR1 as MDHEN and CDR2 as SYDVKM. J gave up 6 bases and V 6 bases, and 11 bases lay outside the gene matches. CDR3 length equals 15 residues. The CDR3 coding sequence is TGTGCCAGCAGGGGAGGGCTAACAGGGGGCAATGGCTACACCTTC. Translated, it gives CASRGGLTGGNGYTF.

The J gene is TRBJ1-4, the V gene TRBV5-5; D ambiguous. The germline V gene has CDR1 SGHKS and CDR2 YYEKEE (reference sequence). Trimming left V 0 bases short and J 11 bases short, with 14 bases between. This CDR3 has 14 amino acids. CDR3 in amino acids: CASSLGRHSRKLFF. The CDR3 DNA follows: TGTGCCAGCAGCTTGGGAAGACACTCGAGGAAACTGTTTTTT.

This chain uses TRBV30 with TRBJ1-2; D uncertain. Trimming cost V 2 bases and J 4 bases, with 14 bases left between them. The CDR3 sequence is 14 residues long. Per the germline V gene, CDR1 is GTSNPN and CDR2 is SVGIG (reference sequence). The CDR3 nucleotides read TGTGCCTGGAGTCCCCTCGACACGGTCTATGGCTACACCTTC. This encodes CAWSPLDTVYGYTF.

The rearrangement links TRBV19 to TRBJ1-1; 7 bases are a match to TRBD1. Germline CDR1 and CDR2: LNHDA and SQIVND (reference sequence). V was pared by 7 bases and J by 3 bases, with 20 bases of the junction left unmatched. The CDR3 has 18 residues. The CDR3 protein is CASTRGTIGDRDYTEAFF. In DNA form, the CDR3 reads TGTGCCAGTACCAGGGGAACGATCGGGGACAGAGATTACACTGAAGCTTTCTTT.

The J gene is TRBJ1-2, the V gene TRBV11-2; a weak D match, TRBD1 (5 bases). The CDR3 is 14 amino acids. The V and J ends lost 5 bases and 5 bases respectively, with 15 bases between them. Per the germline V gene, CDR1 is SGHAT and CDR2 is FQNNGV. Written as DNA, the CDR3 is TGTGCCAGCAGCCGCGCGGGACGGTTTTATGGCTACACCTTC. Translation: CASSRAGRFYGYTF.

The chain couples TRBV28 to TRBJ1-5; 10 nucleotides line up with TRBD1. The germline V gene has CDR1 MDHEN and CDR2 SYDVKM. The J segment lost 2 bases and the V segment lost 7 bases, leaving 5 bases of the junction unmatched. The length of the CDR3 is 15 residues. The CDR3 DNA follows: TGTGCCAGCACCGACAGGGGGCTCGGCAATCAGCCCCAGCATTTT. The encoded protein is CASTDRGLGNQPQHF.

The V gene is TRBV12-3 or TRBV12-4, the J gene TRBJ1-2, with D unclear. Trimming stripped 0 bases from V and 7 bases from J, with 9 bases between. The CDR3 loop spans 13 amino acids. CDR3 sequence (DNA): TGTGCCAGCAGTTTAGCGCGCACGAGTGGCTACACCTTC. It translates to CASSLARTSGYTF.

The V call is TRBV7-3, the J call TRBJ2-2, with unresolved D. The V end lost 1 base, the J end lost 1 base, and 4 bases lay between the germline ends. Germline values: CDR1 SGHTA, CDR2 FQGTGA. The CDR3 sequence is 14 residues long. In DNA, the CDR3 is TGTGCCAGCAGCTTAATGAGGAACACCGGGGAGCTGTTTTTT. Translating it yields CASSLMRNTGELFF.

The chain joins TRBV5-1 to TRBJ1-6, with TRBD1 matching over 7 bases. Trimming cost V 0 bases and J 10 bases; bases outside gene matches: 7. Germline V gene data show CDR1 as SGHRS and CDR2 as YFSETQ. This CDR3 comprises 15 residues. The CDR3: CASSLATDRLSPLHF. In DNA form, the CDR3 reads TGCGCCAGCAGCTTGGCTACGGACAGGCTGTCACCCCTCCACTTT.

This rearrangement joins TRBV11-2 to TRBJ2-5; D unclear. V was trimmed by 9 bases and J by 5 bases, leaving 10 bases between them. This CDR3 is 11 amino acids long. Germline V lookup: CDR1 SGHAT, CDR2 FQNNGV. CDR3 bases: TGTGCCAGTAATCAATGGGAGACCCAGTACTTC. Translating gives CASNQWETQYF.

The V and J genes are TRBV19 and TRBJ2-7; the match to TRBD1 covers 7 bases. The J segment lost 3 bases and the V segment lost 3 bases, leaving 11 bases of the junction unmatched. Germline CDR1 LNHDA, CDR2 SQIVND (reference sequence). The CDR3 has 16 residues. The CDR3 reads CASSIEDRVTYYEQYF. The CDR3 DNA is TGTGCCAGTAGTATTGAAGACAGGGTGACTTACTACGAGCAGTACTTC.

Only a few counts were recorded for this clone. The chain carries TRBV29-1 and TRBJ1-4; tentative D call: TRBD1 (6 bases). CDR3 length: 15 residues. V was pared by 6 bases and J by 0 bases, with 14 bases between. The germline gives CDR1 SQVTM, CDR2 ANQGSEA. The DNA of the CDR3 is TGCAGCGTGGGGGAAGACAGGACAACTAATGAAAAACTGTTTTTT. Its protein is CSVGEDRTTNEKLFF.

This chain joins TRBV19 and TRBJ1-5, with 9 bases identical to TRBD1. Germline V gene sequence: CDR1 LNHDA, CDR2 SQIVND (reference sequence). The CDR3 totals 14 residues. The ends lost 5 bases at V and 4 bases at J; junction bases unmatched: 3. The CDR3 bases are TGTGCCAGTAGTGGGGGACAGGGAAATCAGCCCCAGCATTTT. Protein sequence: CASSGGQGNQPQHF.

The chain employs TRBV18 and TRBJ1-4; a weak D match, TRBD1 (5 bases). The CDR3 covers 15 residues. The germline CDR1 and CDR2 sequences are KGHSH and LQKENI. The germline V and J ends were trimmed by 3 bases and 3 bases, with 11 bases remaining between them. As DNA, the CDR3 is TGTGCCAGCTCACCGGAGCGGGGGTCTAATGAAAAACTGTTTTTT. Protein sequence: CASSPERGSNEKLFF.

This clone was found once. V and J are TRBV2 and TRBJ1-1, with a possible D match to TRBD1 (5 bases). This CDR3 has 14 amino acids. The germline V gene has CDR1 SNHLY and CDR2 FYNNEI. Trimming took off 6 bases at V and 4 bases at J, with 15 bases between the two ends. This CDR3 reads CASRFQGGSTEAFF. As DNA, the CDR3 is TGTGCCAGCAGATTTCAGGGAGGTAGCACTGAAGCTTTCTTT.

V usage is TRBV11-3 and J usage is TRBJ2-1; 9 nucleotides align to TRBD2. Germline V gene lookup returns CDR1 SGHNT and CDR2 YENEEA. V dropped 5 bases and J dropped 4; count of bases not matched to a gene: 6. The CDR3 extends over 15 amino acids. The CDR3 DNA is TGTGCCAGCAGCGGACGACTAGCGGAGTACAATGAGCAGTTCTTC. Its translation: CASSGRLAEYNEQFF. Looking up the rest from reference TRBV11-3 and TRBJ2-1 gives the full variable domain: EAGVVQSPRYKIIEKKQPVAFWCNPISGHNTLYWYLQNLGQGPELLIRYENEEAVDDSQLPKDRFSAERLKGVDSTLKIQPAELGDSAVYLCASSGRLAEYNEQFFGPGTRLTVL.

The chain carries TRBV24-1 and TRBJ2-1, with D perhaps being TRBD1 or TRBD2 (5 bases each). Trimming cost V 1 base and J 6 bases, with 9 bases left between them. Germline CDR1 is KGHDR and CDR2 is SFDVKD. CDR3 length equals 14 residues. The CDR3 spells CATSDLRGRNEQFF. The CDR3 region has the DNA TGTGCCACCAGTGATTTAAGGGGACGCAATGAGCAGTTCTTC.